What follows are 4 T cell receptor beta chains derived from one specimen sequenced in a study of T cell responses to AZD1222 COVID-19 vaccine. Method: immunoSEQ multiplex PCR; TCRdb's copy keeps in-frame clones and lacks some. The data show 150,000 to 200,000 clones, with around 90% seen just once and roughly 12% held by the top ten. The sample here was peripheral blood, taken 28 days after the second AZD1222 dose. The receptors were gathered from an adult who received the AZD1222 COVID-19 vaccine.

CDR3 region: CAIQLGPNTEAFF. CDR3 nucleotides: TGTGCCATCCAATTGGGACCGAACACTGAAGCTTTCTTT. The rearrangement links TRBV6-5 to TRBJ1-1; D may be TRBD1 (5 bases). The CDR3 has 13 residues. Trimming took off 10 bases at V and 1 base at J, with 13 bases between the two ends. In germline, CDR1 is MNHEY, CDR2 SVGAGI.

The gene calls are TRBV20-1 and TRBJ1-6; unclear D gene. The CDR3 totals 15 residues. CDR1 and CDR2 (germline): DFQATT, SNEGSKA (reference sequence). The V end was cut by 3 bases, the J end by 3 bases, with 12 bases between. The CDR3 is CSASSGRIYNSPLHF. As DNA, the CDR3 is TGCAGTGCTAGTTCCGGGCGTATCTATAATTCACCCCTCCACTTT.

The rearrangement joins TRBV24-1 to TRBJ2-2, with a tentative D call TRBD1 (6 bases). The V and J ends lost 7 bases and 0 bases respectively, with 14 bases between them. Germline V gene sequence: CDR1 KGHDR, CDR2 SFDVKD. The CDR3 totals 16 residues. The CDR3 region is CATRDGQFANTGELFF. The DNA for the CDR3 is TGTGCCACCAGGGACGGACAGTTCGCGAACACCGGGGAGCTGTTTTTT.

The V gene is TRBV7-9, the J gene TRBJ2-7; D is possibly TRBD1 (6 bases). The CDR3 runs 12 residues. Germline assignment: CDR1 SEHNR and CDR2 FQNEAQ (reference sequence). V dropped 5 bases and J dropped 3 bases, with 8 bases sitting between them. The CDR3 loop reads CASSTTGYEQYF. The CDR3 DNA sequence: TGTGCCAGCAGCACGACAGGCTACGAGCAGTACTTC.